These 31 T cell receptor beta chains originate from one sample sequenced in a study of metastatic and nonmetastatic thyroid tumors. Patients underwent thyroid surgery, and none had received any treatment before it. TCRdb re-called clones from the PCR reads using MiXCR. This table holds 10,000 or so clones, 32% found once. Sequencing was done on a sample of tumor tissue. All receptors derive from a female donor with papillary thyroid cancer or a benign thyroid nodule (not recorded which). Some clones in this sample may be carry-over from other donors' samples.

This clone was counted a few times. V usage is TRBV20-1 and J usage is TRBJ2-1; 8 bases are shared with TRBD2. CDR1 DFQATT and CDR2 SNEGSKA come from the germline V gene (reference sequence). J was trimmed by 3 bases and V by 3 bases; bases with no gene match: 4. CDR3 size: 14 residues. This CDR3 is CSARTSVDYNEQFF. The CDR3 bases are TGCAGTGCTAGGACTAGCGTCGACTACAATGAGCAGTTCTTC.

In its sample, this clone is large. This sequence joins TRBV5-1 and TRBJ2-1, with D possibly being TRBD1 (5 bases). V was pared by 1 base and J by 6 bases, with 14 bases between. Germline CDR1 SGHRS, CDR2 YFSETQ. This CDR3 region has 15 residues. CDR3 DNA: TGCGCCAGCAGCTTGTACACGGATAGGGGCAATGAGCAGTTCTTC. This codes for CASSLYTDRGNEQFF.

The chain is built from TRBV27 and TRBJ2-3; the match to TRBD1 covers 7 bases. With V trimmed by 5 bases and J by 6 bases, 17 bases remained unmatched. Germline V CDR1 and CDR2: MNHEY, SMNVEV (reference sequence). This CDR3 is 17 amino acids long. CDR3 sequence (DNA): TGTGCCAGCAGTCCCTACGTCACAGGGGTCACAAGTGATACGCAGTATTTT. Protein product: CASSPYVTGVTSDTQYF.

The rearrangement links TRBV6-1 to TRBJ2-4, with TRBD2 matching over 8 bases. The germline V gene encodes CDR1 MNHNS and CDR2 SASEGT. There are 16 residues in the CDR3. With V trimmed by 5 bases and J by 8 bases, 14 bases remained unmatched. Here the CDR3 reads CASSPPGGGERDIQYF. The CDR3 region has the DNA TGTGCCAGCAGTCCGCCCGGGGGGGGCGAGAGGGACATTCAGTACTTC.

J is TRBJ2-1 and V is TRBV19, with a tentative D call TRBD1 (5 bases). Germline-derived CDR1 and CDR2 are LNHDA and SQIVND (reference sequence). V lost 3 bases and J 2 bases, leaving 8 bases between the germline ends. This CDR3 spans 14 amino acids. The DNA for the CDR3 is TGTGCCAGTAGTATTTTAGGGGCCTACAATGAGCAGTTCTTC. Its translation: CASSILGAYNEQFF.

This clone was seen repeatedly, ten times or more. The chain uses TRBV6-4 and TRBJ1-1; D is perhaps TRBD1 (5 bases). The CDR3 is 15 amino acids. From germline, CDR1 is MRHNA and CDR2 SNTAGT. Trimming left V 6 bases short and J 10 bases short, with 24 bases between. This CDR3 is CASSLEPEGLGGAFF. Written as DNA, the CDR3 is TGTGCCAGCAGCCTCGAACCGGAGGGCCTCGGGGGAGCTTTCTTT.

The genes are TRBV4-3 and TRBJ2-3; D not resolved. V lost 1 base, J lost 1 base, and 9 bases lay in between. Germline V lookup: CDR1 LGHNA, CDR2 YSLEER. This CDR3 spans 15 amino acids. DNA for the CDR3: TGCGCCAGCAGCCAAGCGCGGAGTGGCACAGATACGCAGTATTTT. Translation gives CASSQARSGTDTQYF.

Only a few counts were recorded for this clone. An end of the junction differs from the germline gene, which may be a read error. The chain joins TRBV15 to TRBJ2-3; the D gene is possibly TRBD1 (5 bases). This CDR3 region has 13 residues. Germline V gene lookup returns CDR1 LNHNV and CDR2 YYDKDF (reference sequence). CDR3 sequence (DNA): TGTACCACCAGCAGGGAAATCACAGATACGCAGTATTTT. Translation gives CTTSREITDTQYF.

CDR3 amino acids: CASSAQGNEQFF. CDR3 nucleotides: TGTGCCAGCAGCGCACAGGGCAATGAGCAGTTCTTC. The V gene is TRBV7-3, the J gene TRBJ2-4, with TRBD1 as a possible D gene (6 bases). The DNA end lines up better with TRBJ2-1; the J call may be wrong. The CDR3 contains 12 residues. The V gene's germline CDR1 is SGHTA and CDR2 FQGTGA.

The J gene is TRBJ1-3, the V gene TRBV18; weak D call: TRBD1 (6 bases). CDR3 length equals 16 residues. Germline CDR1 reads KGHSH; CDR2 reads LQKENI. Trimming left V 3 bases short and J 3 bases short, with 15 bases between. The CDR3 DNA follows: TGTGCCAGCTCACCGTTCCGACAGGATATTGGAAACACCATATATTTT. Protein: CASSPFRQDIGNTIYF.

This clone was observed many times. Just one base apart from a much larger clone, this may be a read error. This chain links TRBV2 with TRBJ2-7; weak D call: TRBD2 (5 bases). Trimming removed 1 base at V and 7 bases at J, with 17 bases between. This CDR3 contains 15 residues. The germline V gene has CDR1 SNHLY and CDR2 FYNNEI. In DNA form, the CDR3 reads TGTGCCAGCAGTGAAGGAGGGCGGCCCTTGGGGGAGCAGTACTTC. It translates to CASSEGGRPLGEQYF.

The chain couples TRBV20-1 to TRBJ2-3, with 10 bases fitting TRBD2. After removal of 2 bases from V and 3 bases from J, the junction contained 2 bases not matched to a gene. CDR1 DFQATT and CDR2 SNEGSKA come from the germline V gene (reference sequence). CDR3 length: 14 amino acids. CDR3 DNA sequence: TGCAGTGCTAGACAGGGACTAGCGACAGATACGCAGTATTTT. This encodes CSARQGLATDTQYF.

In this sample, this clone is medium-sized. The genes are TRBV6-2 or TRBV6-3 and TRBJ2-7; D is perhaps TRBD2 (5 bases). Germline lookup yields CDR1 MNHEY and CDR2 SVGEGT. V dropped 8 bases and J dropped 6 bases, with 11 bases sitting between them. The CDR3 is 11 amino acids. The CDR3 protein is CASLSGPEQYF. CDR3 bases: TGTGCCAGCTTAAGCGGTCCCGAGCAGTACTTC.

This clone occurred once. V gene TRBV18 combines with J gene TRBJ2-1, with a weak D call TRBD1 (6 bases). V lost 5 bases and J lost 0, with 11 bases in between. This CDR3 has 15 amino acids. CDR1 is KGHSH, CDR2 LQKENI, per germline. The CDR3: CASSIGQSSYNEQFF. The CDR3 DNA follows: TGTGCCAGCTCAATTGGACAGAGCTCCTACAATGAGCAGTTCTTC.

Note on this clone: Compared with germline, one end of the junction differs, possibly owing to a read error. The chain uses TRBV11-1 and TRBJ1-1; no clear D gene. The CDR3 has 16 residues. The germline CDR1 and CDR2 sequences are SGHAT and FQDESV (reference sequence). The CDR3 is CASSLTSLGLSTESFF. CDR3 sequence (DNA): TGTGCCAGCAGCTTAACTTCTTTAGGGCTGAGCACTGAATCTTTCTTT.

This clone is labeled as medium-sized. The V call is TRBV27, the J call TRBJ1-1, with TRBD1 as a possible D gene (5 bases). The CDR3 consists of 15 residues. V lost 0 bases and J 6 bases, leaving 14 bases between the germline ends. The germline CDR1 and CDR2 sequences are MNHEY and SMNVEV (reference sequence). CDR3 sequence (DNA): TGTGCCAGCAGTTTATCGGGACCAGGGTTTGCTGAAGCTTTCTTT. Its protein product is CASSLSGPGFAEAFF.

The CDR3 spells CASNRVGPGELFF. Written as DNA, the CDR3 is TGTGCCAGCAATCGTGTCGGACCCGGGGAGCTGTTTTTT. The chain carries TRBV5-6 and TRBJ2-2; no firm D call. This CDR3 spans 13 amino acids. Per germline, CDR1 SGHDT and CDR2 YYEEEE. The V and J ends lost 6 bases and 6 bases respectively, with 12 bases between them.

In its sample, this clone is medium-sized. This chain connects TRBV11-3 to TRBJ2-1; TRBD1 might be the D (5 bases). Per germline, CDR1 SGHNT and CDR2 YENEEA. V lost 6 bases and J lost 4, with 19 bases in between. The CDR3 is 16 residues long. CDR3 DNA sequence: TGTGCCAGCAGACATACGCAGGGCTCCACGTACAATGAGCAGTTCTTC. It translates to CASRHTQGSTYNEQFF.

In its sample, this clone was seen a few times. Germline and junction disagree at one end, which may indicate a read error. The J gene is TRBJ2-2, the V gene TRBV6-2 or TRBV6-3, with 10 bases that match TRBD1. There are 16 residues in the CDR3. Germline CDR1 and CDR2: MNHEY and SVGEGT. CDR3 amino acids: CAISYSVGQGTGELFF. The DNA of the CDR3 is TGTGCCATCAGTTACTCTGTGGGACAGGGGACCGGGGAGCTGTTTTTT.

Sample share makes this clone medium-sized. The chain recombines TRBV20-1 with TRBJ2-7, with a tentative D call TRBD1 (6 bases). Trimming cost V 3 bases and J 4 bases, with 16 bases left between them. This CDR3 spans 14 amino acids. Per germline, CDR1 DFQATT and CDR2 SNEGSKA (reference sequence). CDR3 coding DNA: TGCAGTGCTAGGGCCGGGACACGGAATTACGAGCAGTACTTC. It codes for CSARAGTRNYEQYF.

This clone came up many times. J is TRBJ2-4 and V is TRBV18, with D hard to call. CDR1 is KGHSH, CDR2 LQKENI, per germline. The V and J ends lost 2 bases and 0 bases respectively, with 8 bases between them. CDR3 length: 15 residues. The DNA of the CDR3 is TGTGCCAGCTCACCAGAGGCCTTAGCCAAAAACATTCAGTACTTC. This codes for CASSPEALAKNIQYF.

By sample fraction, this clone is medium-sized. The chain recombines TRBV6-1 with TRBJ1-2; D possibly corresponds to TRBD1 (5 bases). This CDR3 has 15 residues. Germline CDR1 reads MNHNS; CDR2 reads SASEGT. V was trimmed by 3 bases and J by 4 bases, leaving 15 bases between them. The CDR3 is CASSDGALKPYGYTF. The CDR3 DNA follows: TGTGCCAGCAGTGATGGGGCTTTAAAGCCCTATGGCTACACCTTC.

The chain has TRBV20-1 and TRBJ2-7; unclear D gene. The CDR3 consists of 12 residues. Trimming left V 3 bases short and J 4 bases short, with 10 bases between. Germline values: CDR1 DFQATT, CDR2 SNEGSKA (reference sequence). The CDR3 region has the DNA TGCAGTGCTAGTCCGGACGGTTACGAGCAGTACTTC. It codes for CSASPDGYEQYF.

The chain uses TRBV7-6 and TRBJ2-2; 15 nucleotides agree with TRBD2. The CDR3 has 19 residues. The V gene's germline CDR1 is SGHVS and CDR2 FNYEAQ. Trimming removed 5 bases from V and 4 bases from J; junction bases left unmatched: 11. DNA of the CDR3: TGTGCCAGCAGCCCCCTGGGACTAGCGGGAGGCGGGATCACCGGGGAGCTGTTTTTT. Protein: CASSPLGLAGGGITGELFF.

This clone has a count of ten or more. The J gene is TRBJ1-2, the V gene TRBV5-4; a weak D match, TRBD1 (5 bases). The CDR3 has 15 residues. The germline CDR1 and CDR2 sequences are SGHNT and YYREEE (reference sequence). V was clipped by 1 base and J by 4 bases, with 14 bases between them. In DNA form, the CDR3 reads TGTGCCAGCAGCTTGTGGGGCAGGGAGATCTATGGCTACACCTTC. Protein product: CASSLWGREIYGYTF.

This clone was recorded only once. The CDR3 DNA reads as TGCGCCAGCAGCTTACTCCGGGACAGAGATGATTACGAGCAGTACTTC. It specifies CASSLLRDRDDYEQYF. The chain is built from TRBV5-1 and TRBJ2-7, with 7 bases matching TRBD1. Trimming at V came to 2 bases and at J to 4 bases, leaving 12 bases not matched to a gene. Germline V gives CDR1 SGHRS, CDR2 YFSETQ. The CDR3 is made up of 16 amino acids.

A note on this clone: One end of the junction fails to match germline, which may point to a read error. This chain joins TRBV4-3 and TRBJ2-1; a possible D gene is TRBD2 (5 bases). Germline CDR1 and CDR2: LGHNA and YSLEER. The CDR3 is 14 residues long. CDR3 nucleotides: TGCGCCATCAGCACCGCCACAAGAGGGAATGATCAGTTCTTC. This codes for CAISTATRGNDQFF.

The chain employs TRBV6-5 and TRBJ2-7, with D maybe TRBD1 (6 bases). The V end was cut by 4 bases, the J end by 2 bases, with 9 bases between. This CDR3 spans 13 amino acids. Germline V lookup: CDR1 MNHEY, CDR2 SVGAGI. CDR3 sequence (DNA): TGTGCCAGCAGTTCACAGGGTCCCTACGAGCAGTACTTC. It specifies CASSSQGPYEQYF.

This clone occurred a few times. The V and J genes are TRBV12-3 or TRBV12-4 and TRBJ2-3; TRBD2 matches at 13 bases. CDR3 length: 15 residues. The J segment lost 3 bases and the V segment lost 6 bases, leaving 3 bases of the junction unmatched. The CDR3 sequence is CASRLAGGRTDTQYF. The CDR3 DNA is TGTGCCAGCAGACTAGCGGGAGGGCGAACAGATACGCAGTATTTT.

Details on this clone: The junction and the germline gene differ at one end; a read error may be behind it. The chain links TRBV3-1 to TRBJ2-5; 11 bases align to TRBD2. This CDR3 has 15 residues. The V gene's germline CDR1 is LGHDT and CDR2 YNNKEL (reference sequence). For the CDR3, the DNA is TGTGCCAGCAGCCGTGGGACTAGCGGACAAGAGACTCAGTACTTC. Translation: CASSRGTSGQETQYF.

The chain combines TRBV7-3 with TRBJ2-7; a possible D gene is TRBD1 (6 bases). Trimming took off 0 bases at V and 3 bases at J, with 6 bases between the two ends. This CDR3 region has 13 residues. CDR1 is SGHTA, CDR2 FQGTGA, per germline. The CDR3 sequence is CASSLTGGYEQYF. The CDR3 nucleotides read TGTGCCAGCAGCTTAACAGGGGGCTACGAGCAGTACTTC.